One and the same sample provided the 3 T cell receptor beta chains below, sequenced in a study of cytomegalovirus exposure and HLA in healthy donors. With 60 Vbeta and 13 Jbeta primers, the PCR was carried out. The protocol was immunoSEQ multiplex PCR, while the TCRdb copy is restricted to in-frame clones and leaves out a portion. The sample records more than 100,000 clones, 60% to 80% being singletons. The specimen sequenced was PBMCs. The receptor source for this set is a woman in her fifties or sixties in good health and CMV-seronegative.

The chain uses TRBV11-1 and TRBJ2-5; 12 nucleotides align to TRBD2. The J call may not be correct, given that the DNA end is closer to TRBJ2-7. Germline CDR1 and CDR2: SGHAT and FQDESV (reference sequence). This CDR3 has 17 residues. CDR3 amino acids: CASSLARTSGVWYEQYF. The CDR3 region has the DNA TGTGCCAGCAGCTTAGCGCGGACTAGCGGGGTTTGGTACGAGCAGTACTTC.

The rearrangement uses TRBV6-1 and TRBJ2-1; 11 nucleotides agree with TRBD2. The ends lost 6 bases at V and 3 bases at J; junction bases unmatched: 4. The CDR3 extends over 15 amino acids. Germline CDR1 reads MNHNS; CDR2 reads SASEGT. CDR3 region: CASRTGTSGYNEQFF. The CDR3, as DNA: TGTGCCAGCAGAACCGGGACTAGCGGCTACAATGAGCAGTTCTTC.

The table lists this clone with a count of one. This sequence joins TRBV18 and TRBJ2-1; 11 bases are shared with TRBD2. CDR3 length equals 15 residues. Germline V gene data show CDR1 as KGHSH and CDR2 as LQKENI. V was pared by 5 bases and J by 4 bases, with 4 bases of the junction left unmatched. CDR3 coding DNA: TGTGCCAGCTCAACTGGGACTAGCGGATACAATGAGCAGTTCTTC. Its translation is CASSTGTSGYNEQFF.